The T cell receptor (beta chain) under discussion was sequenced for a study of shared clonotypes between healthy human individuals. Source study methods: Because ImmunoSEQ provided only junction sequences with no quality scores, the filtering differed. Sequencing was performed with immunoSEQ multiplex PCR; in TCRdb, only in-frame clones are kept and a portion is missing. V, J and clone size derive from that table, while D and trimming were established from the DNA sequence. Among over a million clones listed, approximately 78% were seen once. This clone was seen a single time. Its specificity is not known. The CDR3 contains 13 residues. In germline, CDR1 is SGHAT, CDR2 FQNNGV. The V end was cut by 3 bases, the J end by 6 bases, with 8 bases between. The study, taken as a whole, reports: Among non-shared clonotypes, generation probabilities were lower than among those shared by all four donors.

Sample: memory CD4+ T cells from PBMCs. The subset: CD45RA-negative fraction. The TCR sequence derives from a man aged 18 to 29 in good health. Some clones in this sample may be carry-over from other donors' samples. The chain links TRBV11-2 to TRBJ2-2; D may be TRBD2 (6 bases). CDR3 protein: CASSLTGAGELFF. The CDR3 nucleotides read TGTGCCAGCAGCTTGACGGGGGCCGGGGAGCTGTTTTTT.